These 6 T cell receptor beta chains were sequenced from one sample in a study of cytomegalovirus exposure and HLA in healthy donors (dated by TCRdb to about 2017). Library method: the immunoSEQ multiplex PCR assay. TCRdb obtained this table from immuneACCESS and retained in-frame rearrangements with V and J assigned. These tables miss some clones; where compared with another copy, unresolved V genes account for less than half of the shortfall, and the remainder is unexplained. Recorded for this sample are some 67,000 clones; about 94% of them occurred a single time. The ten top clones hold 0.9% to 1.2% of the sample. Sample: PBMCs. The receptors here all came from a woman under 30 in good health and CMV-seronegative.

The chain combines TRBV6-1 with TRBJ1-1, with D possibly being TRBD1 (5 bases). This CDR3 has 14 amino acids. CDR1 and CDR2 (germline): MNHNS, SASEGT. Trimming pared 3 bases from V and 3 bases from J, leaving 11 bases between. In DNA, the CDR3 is TGTGCCAGCAGTGAGGCTGGGGCTGACACTGAAGCTTTCTTT. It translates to CASSEAGADTEAFF.

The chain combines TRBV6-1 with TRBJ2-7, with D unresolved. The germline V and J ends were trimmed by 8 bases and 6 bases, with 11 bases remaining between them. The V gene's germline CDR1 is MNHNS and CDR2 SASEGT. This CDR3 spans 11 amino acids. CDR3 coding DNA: TGTGCCAGCTCCGACTTTGCCGAGCAGTACTTC. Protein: CASSDFAEQYF.

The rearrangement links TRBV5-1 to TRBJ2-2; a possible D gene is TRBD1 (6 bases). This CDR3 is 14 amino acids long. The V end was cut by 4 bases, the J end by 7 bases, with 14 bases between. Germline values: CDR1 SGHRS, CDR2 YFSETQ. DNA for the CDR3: TGCGCCAGCAGCCCCTCAGGGGCGGGCGGGGAGCTGTTTTTT. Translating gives CASSPSGAGGELFF.

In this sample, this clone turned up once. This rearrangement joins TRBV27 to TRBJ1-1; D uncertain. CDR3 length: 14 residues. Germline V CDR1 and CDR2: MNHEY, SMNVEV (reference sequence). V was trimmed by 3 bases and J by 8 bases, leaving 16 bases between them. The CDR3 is CASSFGNLGREAFF. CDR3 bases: TGTGCCAGCAGTTTCGGGAACCTCGGTCGAGAAGCTTTCTTT.

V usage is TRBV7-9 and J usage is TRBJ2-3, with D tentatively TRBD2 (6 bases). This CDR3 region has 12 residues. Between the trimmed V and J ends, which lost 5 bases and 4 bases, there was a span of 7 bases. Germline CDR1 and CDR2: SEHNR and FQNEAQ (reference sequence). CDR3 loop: CASSPGADTQYF. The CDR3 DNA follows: TGTGCCAGCAGCCCGGGGGCAGATACGCAGTATTTT.

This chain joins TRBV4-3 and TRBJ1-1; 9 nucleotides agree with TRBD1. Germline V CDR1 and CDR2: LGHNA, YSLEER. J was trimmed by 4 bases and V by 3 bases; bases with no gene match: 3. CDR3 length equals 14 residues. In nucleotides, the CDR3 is TGCGCCAGCAGCCAGGACAGGGGCCCCACTGAAGCTTTCTTT. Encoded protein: CASSQDRGPTEAFF.